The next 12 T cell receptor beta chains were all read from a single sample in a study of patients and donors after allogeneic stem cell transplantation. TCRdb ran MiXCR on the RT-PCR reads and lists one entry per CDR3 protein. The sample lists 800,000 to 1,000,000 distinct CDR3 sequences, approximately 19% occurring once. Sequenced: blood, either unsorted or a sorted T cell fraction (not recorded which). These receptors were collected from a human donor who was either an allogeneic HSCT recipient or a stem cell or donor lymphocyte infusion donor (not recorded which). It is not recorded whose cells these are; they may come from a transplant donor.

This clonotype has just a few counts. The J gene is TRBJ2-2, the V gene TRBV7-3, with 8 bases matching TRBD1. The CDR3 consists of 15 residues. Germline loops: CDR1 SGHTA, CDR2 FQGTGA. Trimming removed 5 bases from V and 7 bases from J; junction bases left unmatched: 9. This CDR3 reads CASSRTGQAHGELFF. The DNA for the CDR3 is TGTGCCAGCAGCAGGACGGGACAGGCTCACGGGGAGCTGTTTTTT.

For the CDR3, the DNA is TGTGCCAGCAGCTTACCCTATGGGACTAGGTCTCAAAAGAGCTCCTACAATGAGCAGTTCTTC. Translation gives CASSLPYGTRSQKSSYNEQFF. V is TRBV11-2 and J is TRBJ2-1, with 8 bases matching TRBD2. Losses at the gene ends were 2 bases for V and 0 bases for J; bases not matched to a gene: 18. The CDR3 is 21 residues long. CDR1 SGHAT and CDR2 FQNNGV come from the germline V gene.

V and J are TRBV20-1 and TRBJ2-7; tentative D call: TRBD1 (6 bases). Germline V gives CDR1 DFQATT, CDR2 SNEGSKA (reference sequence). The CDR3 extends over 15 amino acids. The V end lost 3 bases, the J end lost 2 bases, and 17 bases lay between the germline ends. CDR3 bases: TGCAGTGCTAGGGATTTCAGGGGAGTGACCTACGAGCAGTACTTC. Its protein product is CSARDFRGVTYEQYF.

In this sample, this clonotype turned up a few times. CDR3 nucleotides: TGTGCCAGCAGCATCCTAGCGGGAGGAGAAAATGAGCAGTTCTTC. It translates to CASSILAGGENEQFF. The genes are TRBV12-3 or TRBV12-4 and TRBJ2-1, with TRBD2 matching over 11 bases. Trimming took 6 bases from V and 7 from J; bases not matched to a gene: 8. CDR3 size: 15 residues.

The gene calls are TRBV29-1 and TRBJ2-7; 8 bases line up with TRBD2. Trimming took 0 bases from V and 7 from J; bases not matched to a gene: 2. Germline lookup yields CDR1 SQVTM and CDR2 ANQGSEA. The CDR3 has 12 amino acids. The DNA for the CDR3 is TGCAGCGTTGAAGAGCTAGCGGGTGAGCAGTACTTC. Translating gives CSVEELAGEQYF.

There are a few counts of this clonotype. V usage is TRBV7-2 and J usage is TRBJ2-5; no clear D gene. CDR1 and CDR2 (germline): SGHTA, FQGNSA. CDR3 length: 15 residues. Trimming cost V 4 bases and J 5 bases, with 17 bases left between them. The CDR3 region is CASSSKLGLGETQYF. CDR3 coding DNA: TGTGCCAGCAGCTCCAAGTTAGGGTTGGGGGAGACCCAGTACTTC.

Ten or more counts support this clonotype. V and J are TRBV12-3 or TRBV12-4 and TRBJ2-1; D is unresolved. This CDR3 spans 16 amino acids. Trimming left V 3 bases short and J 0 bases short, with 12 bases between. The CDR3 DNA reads TGTGCCAGCAGTTTCCCCCCCGGCAGCTCCTACAATGAGCAGTTCTTC. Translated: CASSFPPGSSYNEQFF.

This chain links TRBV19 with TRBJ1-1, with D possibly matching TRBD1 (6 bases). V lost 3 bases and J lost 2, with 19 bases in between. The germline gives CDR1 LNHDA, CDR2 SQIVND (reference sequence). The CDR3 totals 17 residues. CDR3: CASSILRQAIVNTEAFF. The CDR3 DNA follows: TGTGCCAGTAGTATCCTTCGACAGGCCATAGTAAACACTGAAGCTTTCTTT.

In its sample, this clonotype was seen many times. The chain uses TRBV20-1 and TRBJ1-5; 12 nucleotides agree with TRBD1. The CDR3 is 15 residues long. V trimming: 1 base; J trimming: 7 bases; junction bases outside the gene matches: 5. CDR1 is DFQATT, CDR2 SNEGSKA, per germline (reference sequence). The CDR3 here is CSARGPGTGGQPQHF. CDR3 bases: TGCAGTGCTAGAGGGCCGGGGACAGGGGGCCAGCCCCAGCATTTT.

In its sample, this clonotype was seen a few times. CDR3 DNA: TGCGCCAGCAGCTTGGTACCTAGTTCGAACACCGGGGAGCTGTTTTTT. It translates to CASSLVPSSNTGELFF. The chain combines TRBV5-1 with TRBJ2-2; D not certain. V was cut by 0 bases and J by 0 bases, with 9 bases left in between. Germline CDR1 and CDR2: SGHRS and YFSETQ. There are 16 residues in the CDR3.

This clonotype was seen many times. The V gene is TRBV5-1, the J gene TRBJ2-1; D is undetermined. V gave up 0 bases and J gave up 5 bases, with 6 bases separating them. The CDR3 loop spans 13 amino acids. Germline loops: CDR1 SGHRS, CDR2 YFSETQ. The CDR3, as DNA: TGCGCCAGCAGCTTGGCCGGCAACAATGAGCAGTTCTTC. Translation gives CASSLAGNNEQFF.

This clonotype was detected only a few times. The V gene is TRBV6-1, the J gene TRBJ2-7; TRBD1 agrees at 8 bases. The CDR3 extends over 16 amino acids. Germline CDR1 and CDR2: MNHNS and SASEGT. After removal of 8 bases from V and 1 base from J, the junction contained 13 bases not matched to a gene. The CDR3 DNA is TGTGCCAGCTACGGAATTGGGGACAGGCAGTCCTACGAGCAGTACTTC. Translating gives CASYGIGDRQSYEQYF.